The present T cell receptor (beta chain) was sequenced within a study of CD8 T cells in ankylosing spondylitis. The study's findings and limits: Clones tied to disease were said to be significantly enriched in matched ankylosing spondylitis synovial fluid.

For this clonotype: Its cognate antigen is unknown.

In making TCR beta libraries, quantitative 5'-RACE with molecular barcodes was used. TCRdb analysed the 5' RACE reads with MiXCR anew, one entry per CDR3 protein. In the table there are tens of thousands of distinct CDR3 sequences, around 25% of which are singletons. Trimming shortened V by 0 bases and J by 5 bases, and 12 bases separated the two germline ends. The CDR3 has 15 amino acids. The germline gives CDR1 SGHRS, CDR2 YFSETQ. This receptor was obtained from a male donor with ankylosing spondylitis or in good health (not recorded which). Sequences were obtained from blood, either unsorted or a sorted T cell fraction (not recorded which). This sequence joins TRBV5-1 and TRBJ2-1; D is tentatively TRBD1 or TRBD2 (6 bases each). The CDR3 bases are TGCGCCAGCAGCTTGGCCGGAGGGGGACACAATGAGCAGTTCTTC. It translates to CASSLAGGGHNEQFF.